These 17 T cell receptor beta chains came from one sample sequenced in a study of control samples from healthy donors and cancer patients. Clones were read by immunoSEQ multiplex PCR, and TCRdb kept only the in-frame ones, dropping some. The table records about 120,000 clones, 80% to 90% of them present only once. Sequences were obtained from blood. The receptors originated from a man aged 25-45 years in good health.

The J gene is TRBJ1-2, the V gene TRBV15; TRBD1 matches at 8 bases. From germline, CDR1 is LNHNV and CDR2 YYDKDF (reference sequence). The junction had 3 bases not matched to a gene; V was cut back by 3 bases and J by 3 bases. This CDR3 is 14 amino acids long. The DNA of the CDR3 is TGTGCCACCAGCAGGGACAGGGTTTACTATGGCTACACCTTC. Translation gives CATSRDRVYYGYTF. Looking up the rest from reference TRBV15 and TRBJ1-2 gives the full variable domain: DAMVIQNPRYQVTQFGKPVTLSCSQTLNHNVMYWYQQKSSQAPKLLFHYYDKDFNNEADTPDNFQSRRPNTSFCFLDIRSPGLGDTAMYLCATSRDRVYYGYTFGSGTRLTVV.

This clone was counted once. The rearrangement joins TRBV4-1 to TRBJ1-5, with D tentatively TRBD1 (6 bases). Between the trimmed V and J ends, which lost 4 bases and 0 bases, there was a span of 19 bases. Germline values: CDR1 MGHRA, CDR2 YSYEKL. The CDR3 is made up of 18 amino acids. CDR3 protein: CASSRTVEGLYSNQPQHF. The DNA of the CDR3 is TGCGCCAGCAGCCGGACAGTAGAGGGGCTATATAGCAATCAGCCCCAGCATTTT.

V gene TRBV19 combines with J gene TRBJ1-2; 7 positions agree with TRBD1. Trimming took 5 bases from V and 0 from J; bases not matched to a gene: 9. This CDR3 spans 16 amino acids. Germline V lookup: CDR1 LNHDA, CDR2 SQIVND (reference sequence). DNA of the CDR3: TGTGCCAGTAGTTCCGAAGGGGGACAGACTAACTATGGCTACACCTTC. Residues: CASSSEGGQTNYGYTF.

This rearrangement joins TRBV11-3 to TRBJ2-1; 10 bases match TRBD2. Losses at the gene ends were 2 bases for V and 3 bases for J; bases not matched to a gene: 7. The CDR3 spans 17 residues. Per the germline V gene, CDR1 is SGHNT and CDR2 is YENEEA. The CDR3 DNA follows: TGTGCCAGCAGCTTATATGCTAGCGGGGGCCTCTACAATGAGCAGTTCTTC. It specifies CASSLYASGGLYNEQFF.

V and J are TRBV7-3 and TRBJ1-2; the match to TRBD1 covers 7 bases. This CDR3 region has 12 residues. Unmatched junction bases numbered 7, after V lost 7 bases and J lost 8 bases. The germline V gene has CDR1 SGHTA and CDR2 FQGTGA. DNA for the CDR3: TGTGCCAGCACCAGGGGGGATGAAGGCTACACCTTC. Residues: CASTRGDEGYTF. Filled out from reference TRBV7-3 and TRBJ1-2, the complete variable domain reads GAGVSQTPSNKVTEKGKYVELRCDPISGHTALYWYRQSLGQGPEFLIYFQGTGAADDSGLPNDRFFAVRPEGSVSTLKIQRTERGDSAVYLCASTRGDEGYTFGSGTRLTVV.

This chain uses TRBV12-3 or TRBV12-4 with TRBJ1-2; unclear D gene. The CDR3 length is 13 residues. Trimming removed 7 bases at V and 2 bases at J, with 11 bases between. CDR3 in DNA: TGTGCCAGCACTCGCCTCGTCAACTATGGCTACACCTTC. This translates into CASTRLVNYGYTF.

The chain uses TRBV2 and TRBJ1-2; possibly TRBD1 for D (5 bases). The CDR3 runs to 13 residues. Trimming stripped 0 bases from V and 7 bases from J, with 9 bases between. Germline lookup yields CDR1 SNHLY and CDR2 FYNNEI. CDR3 in amino acids: CASSEALGGGYTF. CDR3 sequence (DNA): TGTGCCAGCAGTGAAGCTCTGGGGGGTGGCTACACCTTC.

The rearrangement uses TRBV28 and TRBJ2-1; 10 nucleotides match TRBD2. V lost 6 bases and J lost 7; bases outside the gene matches: 18. Germline V gives CDR1 MDHEN, CDR2 SYDVKM. This CDR3 has 18 amino acids. The DNA for the CDR3 is TGTGCCAGCAGCCCAAGGTGGCAGCGGGGGGGCCCGAGAAATGAGCAGTTCTTC. Protein sequence: CASSPRWQRGGPRNEQFF.

CDR3 nucleotide sequence: TGTGCCTGGAGTGTACAGAAACAGAAAAGATTTTCCTACGAGCAGTACTTC. It yields the protein CAWSVQKQKRFSYEQYF. This chain joins TRBV30 and TRBJ2-7, with D uncertain. Trimming took off 0 bases at V and 1 base at J, with 19 bases between the two ends. Germline V gene lookup returns CDR1 GTSNPN and CDR2 SVGIG (reference sequence). This CDR3 has 17 residues.

The rearrangement joins TRBV3-1 (or the pseudogene TRBV3-2) to TRBJ1-2; no clear D. The CDR3 runs to 13 residues. Germline V gives CDR1 LGHDT, CDR2 YNNKEL (reference sequence). Trimming pared 4 bases from V and 6 bases from J, leaving 12 bases between. For the CDR3, the DNA is TGTGCCAGCAGCCCACTATCTTGGGATGGCTACACCTTC. Its translation: CASSPLSWDGYTF.

The chain uses TRBV11-3 and TRBJ1-1, with 8 positions matching TRBD1. Germline-derived CDR1 and CDR2 are SGHNT and YENEEA. The CDR3 consists of 15 residues. The V segment lost 2 bases and the J segment 1 base; nucleotides outside the gene matches: 3. The CDR3 reads CASSLNGQGNTEAFF. The CDR3 bases are TGTGCCAGCAGCTTAAACGGACAGGGGAACACTGAAGCTTTCTTT.

The chain recombines TRBV9 with TRBJ1-5, with unresolved D. Germline V gene sequence: CDR1 SGDLS, CDR2 YYNGEE. Trimming removed 3 bases at V and 4 bases at J, with 14 bases between. There are 15 residues in the CDR3. CDR3 loop: CASSAAPTVNQPQHF. CDR3 DNA: TGTGCCAGCAGCGCCGCTCCGACGGTTAATCAGCCCCAGCATTTT.

The chain couples TRBV12-5 to TRBJ1-1; no reliable D call. V was clipped by 7 bases and J by 1 base, with 10 bases between them. The CDR3 covers 13 residues. Germline values: CDR1 LGHNT, CDR2 FRNRAP. The DNA for the CDR3 is TGTGCTAGTGCCAAGTGGGAGAACACTGAAGCTTTCTTT. This encodes CASAKWENTEAFF.

The rearrangement uses TRBV7-9 and TRBJ2-1; D might be TRBD2 (6 bases). Trimming removed 5 bases at V and 8 bases at J, with 16 bases between. The CDR3 totals 14 residues. The germline gives CDR1 SEHNR, CDR2 FQNEAQ (reference sequence). This chain's CDR3 is CASSPWGDTYEQFF. In DNA, the CDR3 is TGTGCCAGCAGCCCCTGGGGGGATACGTATGAGCAGTTCTTC.

The chain recombines TRBV6-5 with TRBJ1-4; possible D gene TRBD1, 6 bases. V lost 0 bases and J 4 bases, leaving 9 bases between the germline ends. From germline, CDR1 is MNHEY and CDR2 SVGAGI. The CDR3 runs 15 residues. For the CDR3, the DNA is TGTGCCAGCAGTTACTCAGGGACACTTAATGAAAAACTGTTTTTT. This sequence encodes CASSYSGTLNEKLFF.

Worth noting for this clone: The same CDR3 is also encoded by other DNA sequences in this sample. This chain links TRBV9 with TRBJ1-1; no clear D gene. The CDR3 length is 12 residues. V was shortened by 0 bases and J by 7 bases, with 7 bases between the two germline ends. Germline values: CDR1 SGDLS, CDR2 YYNGEE. In nucleotides, the CDR3 is TGTGCCAGCAGCGTAGAGGGCAGTGAAGCTTTCTTT. Its protein is CASSVEGSEAFF.

V and J are TRBV2 and TRBJ1-2; D is unclear. V gave up 4 bases and J gave up 4 bases, with 10 bases separating them. In germline, CDR1 is SNHLY, CDR2 FYNNEI. The CDR3 sequence is 13 residues long. The chain's CDR3 is CASSGREAYGYTF. The CDR3 region has the DNA TGTGCCAGCAGTGGGCGGGAGGCCTATGGCTACACCTTC.